A selection of T cell receptor beta chains follows, all from one sample in a study of T cell responses to AZD1222 COVID-19 vaccine. The repertoire was sequenced with immunoSEQ multiplex PCR; TCRdb's copy has only in-frame clones and lacks some. This sample has about 88,000 clones, with about 90% found just once. The specimen was peripheral blood, collected on day 0 of AZD1222 vaccination. The origin of the receptors is an adult in good health. Each CDR3 is given with its conserved first and last residue. The order of the fields is V gene, D gene, J gene, CDR3 protein. D genes are given only for firm matches.

v_call: TRBV27; d_call: TRBD2; j_call: TRBJ2-3; cdr3_aa: CASSGAWAGADTQYF
v_call: TRBV6-1; d_call: TRBD2; j_call: TRBJ2-1; cdr3_aa: CASTQLGTSRQQFF
v_call: TRBV28; d_call: .; j_call: TRBJ2-5; cdr3_aa: CASSLYWDNQYQETQYF
v_call: TRBV11-2; d_call: TRBD2; j_call: TRBJ2-1; cdr3_aa: CASSGLGAAGGLFF
v_call: TRBV28; d_call: .; j_call: TRBJ1-3; cdr3_aa: CASSLQEGEGAGNTIYF
v_call: TRBV7-8; d_call: .; j_call: TRBJ1-4; cdr3_aa: CASSYRATNEKLFF
v_call: TRBV10-3; d_call: .; j_call: TRBJ2-1; cdr3_aa: CAIMKRTAGEQFF
v_call: TRBV21-1; d_call: .; j_call: TRBJ1-2; cdr3_aa: CASSKKNAGQGNGYGYTF
v_call: TRBV18; d_call: TRBD1; j_call: TRBJ2-6; cdr3_aa: CASSSIFTGGPTSGANVLTF
v_call: TRBV28; d_call: .; j_call: TRBJ2-7; cdr3_aa: CASSYQGTYEQYF
v_call: TRBV6-6; d_call: .; j_call: TRBJ1-5; cdr3_aa: CASSFQGSDQPQHF
v_call: TRBV14; d_call: .; j_call: TRBJ2-2; cdr3_aa: CASSQASGLAGELFF